This T cell receptor beta chain was sequenced during a study of cytomegalovirus exposure and HLA in healthy donors. Study overall: Previous work identified 100 million or so unique TCR beta sequences from about 179 million T cells.

Regarding the study as a whole: About 87% or about 30% of the time was how often most TCR beta V segments were productive, according to an earlier analysis. Later genetic work tied a missense DCLRE1C variant to beta-chain V and J trimming.

The PCR had 60 Vbeta and 13 Jbeta primers. Authors' analysis steps: An analysis performed later counted roughly 80 million unique TCR beta chains (roughly 11 million of them shared). The assay was immunoSEQ multiplex PCR, and TCRdb's table has in-frame clones only and misses some. V and J calls plus clone size are reproduced from that table; the DNA served to infer D and trimming. The listing records 45,000 to 60,000 clones. With regard to this clone: The antigen is not known.

This CDR3 contains 15 residues. V was trimmed by 0 bases and J by 3 bases, leaving 8 bases between them. CDR1 is MGHRA and CDR2 is YSYEKL in the germline V gene. The TCR sequence derives from a woman aged 40 to 50 in good health and CMV-seronegative. Sample: PBMCs. The chain combines TRBV4-1 with TRBJ2-2; D gene uncertain. This chain's CDR3 is CASSQDAVDTGELFF. The DNA for the CDR3 is TGCGCCAGCAGCCAAGATGCGGTGGACACCGGGGAGCTGTTTTTT.